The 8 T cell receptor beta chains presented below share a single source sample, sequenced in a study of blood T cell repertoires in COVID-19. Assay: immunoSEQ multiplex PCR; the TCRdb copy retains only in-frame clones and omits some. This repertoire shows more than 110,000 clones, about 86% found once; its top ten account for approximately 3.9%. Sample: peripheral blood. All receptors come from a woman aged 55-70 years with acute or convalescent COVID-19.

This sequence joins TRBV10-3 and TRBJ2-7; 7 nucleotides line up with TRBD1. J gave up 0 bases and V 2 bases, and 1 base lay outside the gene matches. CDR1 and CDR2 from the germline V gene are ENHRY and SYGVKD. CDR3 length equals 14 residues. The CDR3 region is CAISERDSSYEQYF. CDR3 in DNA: TGTGCCATCAGTGAGCGGGACAGCTCCTACGAGCAGTACTTC.

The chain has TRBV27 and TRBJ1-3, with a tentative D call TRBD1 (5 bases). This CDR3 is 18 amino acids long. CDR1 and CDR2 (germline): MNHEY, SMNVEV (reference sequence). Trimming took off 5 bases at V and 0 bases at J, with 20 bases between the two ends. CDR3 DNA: TGTGCCAGCAGTGGGGGGAAATTAACACCCCACTCTGGAAACACCATATATTTT. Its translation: CASSGGKLTPHSGNTIYF.

CDR3 sequence reads: CASSDTSRGMGQPQHF. For the CDR3, the DNA is TGTGCCAGCAGCGACACATCCAGGGGAATGGGTCAGCCCCAGCATTTT. V gene TRBV5-5 combines with J gene TRBJ1-5; a possible D gene is TRBD1 (6 bases). Germline CDR1 and CDR2: SGHKS and YYEKEE (reference sequence). The CDR3 is made up of 16 amino acids. The V and J ends lost 4 bases and 6 bases respectively, with 20 bases between them.

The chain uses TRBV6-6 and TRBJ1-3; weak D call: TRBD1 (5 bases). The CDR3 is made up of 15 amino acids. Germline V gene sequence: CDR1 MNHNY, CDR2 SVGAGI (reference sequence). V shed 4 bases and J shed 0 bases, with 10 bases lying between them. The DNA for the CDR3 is TGTGCCAGCAGTTCAACAGGCCGCTCTGGAAACACCATATATTTT. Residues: CASSSTGRSGNTIYF.

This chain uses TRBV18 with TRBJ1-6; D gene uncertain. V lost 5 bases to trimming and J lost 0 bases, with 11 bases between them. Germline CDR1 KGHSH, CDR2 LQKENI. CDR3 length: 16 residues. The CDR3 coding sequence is TGTGCCAGCTCAGCCCAGGATAGCTCCTATAATTCACCCCTCCACTTT. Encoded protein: CASSAQDSSYNSPLHF.

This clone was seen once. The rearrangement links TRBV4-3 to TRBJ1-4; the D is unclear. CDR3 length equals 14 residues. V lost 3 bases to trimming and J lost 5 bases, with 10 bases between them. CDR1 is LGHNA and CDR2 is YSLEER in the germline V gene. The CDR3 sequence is CASSQSSENEKLFF. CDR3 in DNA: TGCGCCAGCAGCCAGAGCTCCGAAAATGAAAAACTGTTTTTT.

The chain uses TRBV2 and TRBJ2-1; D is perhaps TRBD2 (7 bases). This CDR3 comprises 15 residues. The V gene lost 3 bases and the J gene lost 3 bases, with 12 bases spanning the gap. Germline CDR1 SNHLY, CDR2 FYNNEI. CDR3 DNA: TGTGCCAGCAGTGATGGGAGGGGGAACTACAATGAGCAGTTCTTC. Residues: CASSDGRGNYNEQFF.

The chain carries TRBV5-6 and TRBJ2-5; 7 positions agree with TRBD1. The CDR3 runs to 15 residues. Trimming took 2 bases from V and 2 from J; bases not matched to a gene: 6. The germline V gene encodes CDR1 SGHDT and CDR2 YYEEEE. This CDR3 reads CASSFPRTGQETQYF. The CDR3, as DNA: TGTGCCAGCAGCTTCCCGAGGACAGGACAAGAGACCCAGTACTTC.